This passage covers 32 T cell receptor beta chains from one sample sequenced in a study of blood T cell repertoires in COVID-19. The protocol was immunoSEQ multiplex PCR, while the TCRdb copy is restricted to in-frame clones and leaves out a portion. Of 150,000 to 200,000 clones listed, about 88% are singletons. Material for sequencing was peripheral blood. These receptors came from a man between 35 and 55 years old with active or convalescent COVID-19.

The CDR3 sequence is CASSQDRLRAFF. CDR3 nucleotides: TGTGCCAGCAGCCAGGACAGGCTTCGGGCTTTCTTT. The genes are TRBV14 and TRBJ1-1, with TRBD1 matching 7 bases. Germline V lookup: CDR1 SGHDN, CDR2 FVKESK. With 3 bases clipped from V and 11 bases from J, the junction kept 6 bases outside the gene matches. The CDR3 contains 12 residues.

In its sample, this clone was seen a few times. The chain is built from TRBV16 and TRBJ1-5; 7 bases align to TRBD1. CDR3 length: 14 residues. Looked up from germline, CDR1 is KGHSY and CDR2 is FQNENV. Trimming cost V 3 bases and J 7 bases; bases outside gene matches: 6. CDR3 sequence (DNA): TGTGCCAGCAGCCATGACAGGGTGCAACAGCCCCAGCATTTT. Its protein is CASSHDRVQQPQHF. Based on the CDR3 plus reference TRBV16 and TRBJ1-5, the full variable domain is GEEVAQTPKHLVRGEGQKAKLYCAPIKGHSYVFWYQQVLKNEFKFLISFQNENVFDETGMPKERFSAKCLPNSPCSLEIQATKLEDSAVYFCASSHDRVQQPQHFGDGTRLSIL.

The chain employs TRBV21-1 and TRBJ1-6; the table calls TRBD1, which could not be checked here. TRBV21-1 is a pseudogene locus. This CDR3 spans 19 amino acids. CDR3 in DNA: TGTGCCAGCAGCACCCGGGACAGGGAACAGCTTTCCTATAATTCACCCCTCCACTTT. Translated: CASSTRDREQLSYNSPLHF.

The DNA of the CDR3 is TGTGCCACCAACTCACGGGGAGAGACCCAGTACTTC. Protein product: CATNSRGETQYF. The chain couples TRBV15 to TRBJ2-5; TRBD2 might be the D (5 bases). Trimming cost V 7 bases and J 4 bases, with 10 bases left between them. The germline V gene has CDR1 LNHNV and CDR2 YYDKDF (reference sequence). The CDR3 extends over 12 amino acids.

V is TRBV28 and J is TRBJ2-1; 9 bases map to TRBD1. The ends lost 5 bases at V and 9 bases at J; junction bases unmatched: 11. This CDR3 comprises 15 residues. CDR1 MDHEN and CDR2 SYDVKM come from the germline V gene. This chain's CDR3 is CASSPGDRDSSEQFF. CDR3 coding DNA: TGTGCCAGCAGTCCCGGGGACAGGGATTCAAGTGAGCAGTTCTTC.

The chain is built from TRBV28 and TRBJ1-3; 11 bases fit TRBD1. The CDR3 is made up of 15 amino acids. Trimming at V came to 5 bases and at J to 4 bases, leaving 4 bases not matched to a gene. Germline-derived CDR1 and CDR2 are MDHEN and SYDVKM. CDR3 DNA: TGTGCCAGCAGTCCGAGGACAGGGGGCGGAAACACCATATATTTT. Residues: CASSPRTGGGNTIYF.

This chain links TRBV6-5 with TRBJ1-4; the D gene is possibly TRBD1 (6 bases). V lost 6 bases, J lost 7 bases, and 15 bases lay in between. Germline V gene sequence: CDR1 MNHEY, CDR2 SVGAGI. The CDR3 has 14 residues. The CDR3: CASRLEQGSEKLFF. DNA of the CDR3: TGTGCCAGCAGATTAGAACAGGGAAGTGAAAAACTGTTTTTT.

This chain uses TRBV23-1 with TRBJ2-1; D call uncertain. TRBV23-1 is labeled an ORF, and its function is uncertain. The CDR3 spans 15 residues. Trimming stripped 3 bases from V and 3 bases from J, with 12 bases between. The CDR3 DNA follows: TGCGCCAGCAGTCAGGCATCGACTTACTACAATGAGCAGTTCTTC. Its translation is CASSQASTYYNEQFF.

The V and J genes are TRBV5-1 and TRBJ2-7, with D perhaps matching TRBD2 (6 bases). V was trimmed by 0 bases and J by 5 bases, leaving 15 bases between them. The length of the CDR3 is 15 residues. CDR1 SGHRS and CDR2 YFSETQ come from the germline V gene. CDR3 in amino acids: CASSLDRGSDNEQYF. CDR3 nucleotides: TGCGCCAGCAGCTTGGACCGGGGGTCGGACAACGAGCAGTACTTC.

This chain connects TRBV14 to TRBJ2-7; possible D gene TRBD1, 6 bases. The V gene's germline CDR1 is SGHDN and CDR2 FVKESK. The CDR3 spans 13 residues. Trimming cost V 4 bases and J 3 bases, with 10 bases left between them. The DNA of the CDR3 is TGTGCCAGCAGCCTTGGACAGTTCTACGAGCAGTACTTC. Amino acid sequence: CASSLGQFYEQYF.

A single count supports this clone. The V call is TRBV2, the J call TRBJ2-1; 9 positions agree with TRBD1. The CDR3 spans 15 residues. CDR1 and CDR2 (germline): SNHLY, FYNNEI. The junction had 11 bases not matched to a gene; V was cut back by 10 bases and J by 4 bases. CDR3 nucleotide sequence: TGTGCCACCCCTAGGGGGACAGGGCCTTACAATGAGCAGTTCTTC. Translation gives CATPRGTGPYNEQFF.

The chain joins TRBV5-4 to TRBJ1-4; D perhaps matches TRBD1 (6 bases). The CDR3 has 16 amino acids. V lost 2 bases and J lost 0, with 11 bases in between. Germline V lookup: CDR1 SGHNT, CDR2 YYREEE (reference sequence). CDR3 DNA: TGTGCCAGCAGCTTAGGACAGCCCGCAACTAATGAAAAACTGTTTTTT. It yields the protein CASSLGQPATNEKLFF.

The chain couples TRBV7-8 to TRBJ2-1; perhaps TRBD2 as D (7 bases). Germline-derived CDR1 and CDR2 are SGHVS and FQNEAQ. The CDR3 runs 16 residues. V was pared by 4 bases and J by 7 bases, with 20 bases between. The DNA for the CDR3 is TGTGCCAGCAGCTCCGGAGGACGGGGGGCTTGGAATGAGCAGTTCTTC. This encodes CASSSGGRGAWNEQFF.

This CDR3 reads CASRTGAYEQYF. CDR3 DNA: TGTGCCAGCAGGACAGGGGCATACGAGCAGTACTTC. The J gene is TRBJ2-7, the V gene TRBV28; 8 nucleotides align to TRBD1. With V trimmed by 6 bases and J by 4 bases, 2 bases remained unmatched. CDR1 is MDHEN and CDR2 is SYDVKM in the germline V gene. This CDR3 spans 12 amino acids.

The genes are TRBV5-1 and TRBJ1-4; D call uncertain. The CDR3 is 14 amino acids. Germline V gene lookup returns CDR1 SGHRS and CDR2 YFSETQ. V was clipped by 5 bases and J by 8 bases, with 16 bases between them. The CDR3 coding sequence is TGCGCCAGCAGAACGAGGGTTCAAGAAGAAAAACTGTTTTTT. Residues: CASRTRVQEEKLFF.

This rearrangement joins TRBV29-1 to TRBJ1-2, with D uncertain. Germline CDR1 SQVTM, CDR2 ANQGSEA. This CDR3 region has 13 residues. V lost 1 base and J 4 bases, leaving 10 bases between the germline ends. CDR3 in DNA: TGCAGCGTTGAAGTCGCTGGAGCCTATGGCTACACCTTC. Protein product: CSVEVAGAYGYTF.

This rearrangement joins TRBV7-2 to TRBJ1-2, with 7 bases lining up with TRBD1. The length of the CDR3 is 14 residues. Germline assignment: CDR1 SGHTA and CDR2 FQGNSA. Trimming took 5 bases from V and 7 from J; bases not matched to a gene: 10. The CDR3 spells CASSPGGGGVGYTF. The CDR3 DNA follows: TGTGCCAGCAGCCCAGGAGGAGGGGGCGTTGGCTACACCTTC.

The V and J genes are TRBV4-1 and TRBJ1-1; 8 nucleotides line up with TRBD1. The junction had 4 bases not matched to a gene; V was cut back by 1 base and J by 0 bases. The germline CDR1 and CDR2 sequences are MGHRA and YSYEKL. The CDR3 spans 16 residues. The chain's CDR3 is CASSQGPGQVNTEAFF. DNA for the CDR3: TGCGCCAGCAGCCAAGGCCCGGGACAGGTGAACACTGAAGCTTTCTTT.

The chain links TRBV2 to TRBJ2-5; 8 bases are a match to TRBD2. CDR3 size: 14 residues. Germline V gene data show CDR1 as SNHLY and CDR2 as FYNNEI. The junction had 15 bases not matched to a gene; V was cut back by 8 bases and J by 10 bases. Here the CDR3 reads CASVLTGLDGGQYF. The CDR3 region has the DNA TGTGCCAGCGTTTTAACGGGACTAGATGGGGGCCAGTACTTC.

The chain is built from TRBV3-1 (or the pseudogene TRBV3-2) and TRBJ1-3; 7 bases match TRBD1. The CDR3 has 12 amino acids. Germline CDR1 LGHDT, CDR2 YNNKEL (reference sequence). After removal of 3 bases from V and 8 bases from J, the junction contained 1 base not matched to a gene. The CDR3 here is CASSQDRYTIYF. The DNA of the CDR3 is TGTGCCAGCAGCCAGGACAGGTACACCATATATTTT.

This clone was seen a single time. This chain connects TRBV5-1 to TRBJ2-2; 8 bases match TRBD2. Germline lookup yields CDR1 SGHRS and CDR2 YFSETQ. The CDR3 runs to 13 residues. J was trimmed by 7 bases and V by 2 bases; bases with no gene match: 1. CDR3 sequence: CASSFSGDGELFF. CDR3 coding DNA: TGCGCCAGCAGCTTTAGCGGGGACGGGGAGCTGTTTTTT.

The chain links TRBV15 to TRBJ2-3, with 8 bases fitting TRBD2. Trimming at V came to 0 bases and at J to 4 bases, leaving 9 bases not matched to a gene. This CDR3 spans 17 amino acids. CDR1 and CDR2 from the germline V gene are LNHNV and YYDKDF (reference sequence). The CDR3 sequence: CATSRERLASFPDTQYF. In DNA, the CDR3 is TGTGCCACCAGCAGAGAAAGACTAGCGAGTTTCCCAGATACGCAGTATTTT.

Only a few counts were recorded for this clone. The J gene is TRBJ2-7, the V gene TRBV10-2, with unresolved D. This CDR3 contains 12 residues. V was cut by 4 bases and J by 3 bases, with 7 bases left in between. CDR1 is WSHSY and CDR2 is SAAADI in the germline V gene. The CDR3 nucleotides are TGCGCCAGCAGTGTGACAAACTACGAGCAGTACTTC. This gives the protein CASSVTNYEQYF.

The V call is TRBV5-1, the J call TRBJ2-5, with a possible D match to TRBD2 (6 bases). Germline V gives CDR1 SGHRS, CDR2 YFSETQ. V dropped 0 bases and J dropped 4 bases, with 7 bases sitting between them. The CDR3 extends over 13 amino acids. The CDR3 sequence: CASSLGGGETQYF. The CDR3 DNA reads as TGCGCCAGCAGCTTGGGGGGAGGAGAGACCCAGTACTTC.

The chain recombines TRBV12-3 or TRBV12-4 with TRBJ2-5; weak D call: TRBD2 (7 bases). This CDR3 is 13 amino acids long. V lost 8 bases and J 5 bases, leaving 15 bases between the germline ends. The CDR3 DNA reads as TGTGCCAGCGGGGGGGGCCCCCGGGAGACCCAGTACTTC. Encoded protein: CASGGGPRETQYF.

There are a few counts of this clone. The gene calls are TRBV7-9 and TRBJ1-5; no clear D gene. V lost 3 bases to trimming and J lost 1 base, with 7 bases between them. The germline gives CDR1 SEHNR, CDR2 FQNEAQ (reference sequence). The CDR3 is 14 amino acids. This CDR3 reads CASSLAGSNQPQHF. The DNA for the CDR3 is TGTGCCAGCAGCTTGGCGGGGAGCAATCAGCCCCAGCATTTT.

V gene TRBV28 combines with J gene TRBJ1-1, with D perhaps TRBD1 (5 bases). This CDR3 region has 12 residues. Trimming shortened V by 9 bases and J by 11 bases, and 19 bases separated the two germline ends. Looked up from germline, CDR1 is MDHEN and CDR2 is SYDVKM. The CDR3 loop is CARSRGMGDAFF. CDR3 sequence (DNA): TGTGCCAGGTCGCGGGGAATGGGGGACGCTTTCTTT.

The CDR3 region is CASSGDSGSYNSPLHF. CDR3 coding DNA: TGTGCCAGCAGCGGAGACTCGGGCTCCTATAATTCACCCCTCCACTTT. V and J are TRBV9 and TRBJ1-6; D is unclear. CDR3 size: 16 residues. Germline values: CDR1 SGDLS, CDR2 YYNGEE. Between the trimmed V and J ends, which lost 3 bases and 0 bases, there was a span of 10 bases.

This clone was seen a single time. The chain links TRBV27 to TRBJ2-3; TRBD1 matches 8 bases. The germline gives CDR1 MNHEY, CDR2 SMNVEV (reference sequence). CDR3 length: 14 residues. V shed 5 bases, J shed 5 bases, and the junction held 6 bases outside the gene matches. The CDR3 here is CASSPDRGGDTQYF. The DNA of the CDR3 is TGTGCCAGCAGTCCAGACAGGGGAGGAGATACGCAGTATTTT.

The chain is built from TRBV5-6 and TRBJ1-5, with D possibly matching TRBD1 (6 bases). In germline, CDR1 is SGHDT, CDR2 YYEEEE. The CDR3 loop spans 15 amino acids. With 0 bases removed from V and 3 bases from J, the gap between germline ends came to 10 bases. The CDR3 DNA follows: TGTGCCAGCAGCTTGGGGGGGGGCCACAATCAGCCCCAGCATTTT. Its translation: CASSLGGGHNQPQHF.

The CDR3 reads CASSRDRVETQYF. CDR3 bases: TGTGCCAGCAGTCGGGACAGGGTGGAGACCCAGTACTTC. J is TRBJ2-5 and V is TRBV6-5; 9 positions agree with TRBD1. V was clipped by 5 bases and J by 5 bases; unmatched bases: 3. The CDR3 sequence is 13 residues long. Germline values: CDR1 MNHEY, CDR2 SVGAGI.

This clone was seen ten or more times. The chain joins TRBV2 to TRBJ1-1; the D gene is possibly TRBD1 (5 bases). This CDR3 comprises 14 residues. V lost 2 bases and J 6 bases, leaving 13 bases between the germline ends. Germline lookup yields CDR1 SNHLY and CDR2 FYNNEI. In nucleotides, the CDR3 is TGTGCCAGCAGTGAATGGGGGGTTTCGTCTGAAGCTTTCTTT. Encoded protein: CASSEWGVSSEAFF.